Following are 24 T cell receptor beta chains from one sample sequenced in a study of blood T cell repertoires in COVID-19. Repertoires were generated with immunoSEQ multiplex PCR, while TCRdb's copy carries only in-frame clones and drops some. The top ten hold 1.5% to 2% of the sample, which has 180,000 or so clones, more than 70% seen once. The sample comprised peripheral blood. The receptors originated from a man aged 18 to 35 with active or convalescent COVID-19.

This clone was counted once. This rearrangement joins TRBV6-1 to TRBJ1-1; TRBD1 is a possible D gene (5 bases). The CDR3 consists of 18 residues. Per germline, CDR1 MNHNS and CDR2 SASEGT. The V gene lost 3 bases and the J gene lost 0 bases, with 20 bases spanning the gap. The DNA for the CDR3 is TGTGCCAGCAGTGACCCTTGGCAGTCCGCGGGGGTGAACACTGAAGCTTTCTTT. Its protein is CASSDPWQSAGVNTEAFF.

This clone was seen a few times. V is TRBV5-5 and J is TRBJ2-7; 9 bases are a match to TRBD1. Germline V CDR1 and CDR2: SGHKS, YYEKEE (reference sequence). There are 15 residues in the CDR3. V dropped 2 bases and J dropped 1; count of bases not matched to a gene: 4. CDR3 region: CASSFGGTGSYEQYF. The DNA of the CDR3 is TGTGCCAGCAGCTTCGGCGGGACAGGGTCCTACGAGCAGTACTTC.

This clone occurred once. CDR3 sequence: CASSLNRVGNTEAFF. DNA of the CDR3: TGTGCCAGCAGCCTTAACAGAGTAGGGAACACTGAAGCTTTCTTT. The V gene is TRBV7-3, the J gene TRBJ1-1; D ambiguous. Germline assignment: CDR1 SGHTA and CDR2 FQGTGA. The CDR3 is 15 amino acids. Trimming removed 5 bases at V and 1 base at J, with 14 bases between.

CDR3 sequence reads: CASSLESKETQYF. CDR3 coding DNA: TGCGCCAGCAGCTTGGAAAGCAAAGAGACCCAGTACTTC. The chain carries TRBV5-1 and TRBJ2-5, with D unresolved. CDR3 length: 13 residues. Per the germline V gene, CDR1 is SGHRS and CDR2 is YFSETQ. Trimming took 0 bases from V and 3 from J, leaving 6 bases between them. The entire variable domain, with the rest obtained from reference TRBV5-1 and TRBJ2-5, is as follows: KAGVTQTPRYLIKTRGQQVTLSCSPISGHRSVSWYQQTPGQGLQFLFEYFSETQRNKGNFPGRFSGRQFSNSRSEMNVSTLELGDSALYLCASSLESKETQYFGPGTRLLVL.

The chain is built from TRBV4-1 and TRBJ1-6; D not resolved. This CDR3 is built from 17 residues. The germline CDR1 and CDR2 sequences are MGHRA and YSYEKL. V lost 3 bases and J lost 0, with 12 bases in between. The CDR3 spells CASSQVDLISYNSPLHF. CDR3 sequence (DNA): TGCGCCAGCAGCCAGGTTGACTTGATCTCCTATAATTCACCCCTCCACTTT.

The chain combines TRBV2 with TRBJ1-4, with unresolved D. This CDR3 region has 16 residues. The germline CDR1 and CDR2 sequences are SNHLY and FYNNEI. V was cut by 4 bases and J by 8 bases, with 20 bases left in between. CDR3 sequence reads: CASSGAPSPASEKLFF. The DNA for the CDR3 is TGTGCCAGCAGTGGGGCACCTTCTCCCGCTAGCGAAAAACTGTTTTTT.

The V and J genes are TRBV2 and TRBJ1-2; the D gene is possibly TRBD1 (6 bases). The germline V gene encodes CDR1 SNHLY and CDR2 FYNNEI. CDR3 length: 14 residues. V lost 3 bases and J lost 4, with 12 bases in between. The DNA for the CDR3 is TGTGCCAGCAGTGACCCCGGGACAAGCTATGGCTACACCTTC. Its protein is CASSDPGTSYGYTF.

V and J are TRBV5-1 and TRBJ1-5; 9 nucleotides match TRBD1. V shed 0 bases and J 0 bases; nucleotides not matched to a gene: 13. The CDR3 extends over 20 amino acids. In germline, CDR1 is SGHRS, CDR2 YFSETQ. CDR3: CASSLVWGYRGLYSNQPQHF. The CDR3 coding sequence is TGCGCCAGCAGCTTGGTCTGGGGATACAGGGGGCTTTATAGCAATCAGCCCCAGCATTTT.

DNA for the CDR3: TGTGCCAGCTCACCCGCGACAGACCCGAACTATGGCTACACCTTC. It codes for CASSPATDPNYGYTF. V and J are TRBV18 and TRBJ1-2; D is perhaps TRBD1 (5 bases). The CDR3 length is 15 residues. With 3 bases removed from V and 2 bases from J, the gap between germline ends came to 13 bases. Germline CDR1 and CDR2: KGHSH and LQKENI.

The CDR3 sequence: CASSAEGRAGASYEQYF. For the CDR3, the DNA is TGCGCCAGCAGCGCAGAGGGGCGAGCGGGGGCCTCCTACGAGCAGTACTTC. This sequence joins TRBV4-1 and TRBJ2-7; 8 bases match TRBD2. This CDR3 region has 17 residues. Germline trimming cut 5 bases from V and 0 bases from J; bases unmatched to any gene: 12. CDR1 is MGHRA, CDR2 YSYEKL, per germline.

The V call is TRBV7-9, the J call TRBJ1-2; no firm D call. CDR1 and CDR2 (germline): SEHNR, FQNEAQ (reference sequence). The CDR3 is made up of 14 amino acids. Deletions cut 2 bases from V and 8 bases from J, with 15 bases between. The DNA of the CDR3 is TGTGCCAGCAGCTTAATAGAATCTCCGTGGGGCTACACCTTC. It specifies CASSLIESPWGYTF.

This chain links TRBV19 with TRBJ1-2; 7 bases agree with TRBD1. CDR3 length: 15 amino acids. Germline V gene data show CDR1 as LNHDA and CDR2 as SQIVND (reference sequence). V dropped 4 bases and J dropped 2; count of bases not matched to a gene: 7. CDR3 amino acids: CASSRSNRGNYGYTF. CDR3 nucleotide sequence: TGTGCCAGTAGTAGGTCGAACAGGGGAAACTATGGCTACACCTTC.

The genes are TRBV7-3 and TRBJ1-2; perhaps TRBD1 as D (5 bases). Between the trimmed V and J ends, which lost 5 bases and 1 base, there was a span of 11 bases. The germline CDR1 and CDR2 sequences are SGHTA and FQGTGA. CDR3 length: 14 amino acids. This CDR3 is CASSPGSGNYGYTF. CDR3 in DNA: TGTGCCAGCAGCCCAGGGTCGGGTAACTATGGCTACACCTTC.

V and J are TRBV29-1 and TRBJ2-5; unclear D gene. The germline V gene has CDR1 SQVTM and CDR2 ANQGSEA. This CDR3 contains 12 residues. Trimming took off 6 bases at V and 1 base at J, with 9 bases between the two ends. The CDR3 bases are TGCAGCGTAGAGGTAGTCCAAGAGACCCAGTACTTC. It yields the protein CSVEVVQETQYF. The full variable domain, rest sourced from reference TRBV29-1 and TRBJ2-5, is SAVISQKPSRDICQRGTSLTIQCQVDSQVTMMFWYRQQPGQSLTLIATANQGSEATYESGFVIDKFPISRPNLTFSTLTVSNMSPEDSSIYLCSVEVVQETQYFGPGTRLLVL.

This chain connects TRBV2 to TRBJ1-1; a weak D match, TRBD1 (5 bases). Germline values: CDR1 SNHLY, CDR2 FYNNEI. Trimming removed 3 bases at V and 9 bases at J, with 8 bases between. CDR3 size: 11 residues. For the CDR3, the DNA is TGTGCCAGCAGTGACAGGGAAAAAGCTTTCTTT. Amino acid sequence: CASSDREKAFF. The variable domain in full, with the rest retrieved from reference TRBV2 and TRBJ1-1, is EPEVTQTPSHQVTQMGQEVILRCVPISNHLYFYWYRQILGQKVEFLVSFYNNEISEKSEIFDDQFSVERPDGSNFTLKIRSTKLEDSAMYFCASSDREKAFFGQGTRLTVV.

This rearrangement joins TRBV5-4 to TRBJ2-5; TRBD2 agrees at 12 bases. The CDR3 runs 17 residues. Trimming removed 0 bases from V and 5 bases from J; junction bases left unmatched: 8. Germline V gene sequence: CDR1 SGHNT, CDR2 YYREEE (reference sequence). The CDR3 DNA sequence: TGTGCCAGCAGCTTGGATTCTAGCGGGAGGGCTGGGGAGACCCAGTACTTC. As protein: CASSLDSSGRAGETQYF.

This chain links TRBV19 with TRBJ2-7, with D perhaps TRBD1 (6 bases). Per germline, CDR1 LNHDA and CDR2 SQIVND (reference sequence). V was clipped by 4 bases and J by 3 bases, with 16 bases between them. The CDR3 spans 15 residues. In nucleotides, the CDR3 is TGTGCCAGTAGTAATCAAGGGCAGGGGAACTACGAGCAGTACTTC. It is translated as CASSNQGQGNYEQYF.

The chain employs TRBV19 and TRBJ1-4; 8 bases map to TRBD1. The junction had 12 bases not matched to a gene; V was cut back by 9 bases and J by 3 bases. The V gene's germline CDR1 is LNHDA and CDR2 SQIVND (reference sequence). CDR3 size: 16 residues. DNA for the CDR3: TGTGCCAGCGCCCCTCAGGGGGCAGGAGCTAATGAAAAACTGTTTTTT. Amino acid sequence: CASAPQGAGANEKLFF.

This clone was detected a few times. The chain carries TRBV6-5 and TRBJ2-7; 11 bases match TRBD2. Looked up from germline, CDR1 is MNHEY and CDR2 is SVGAGI. This CDR3 region has 15 residues. J gave up 0 bases and V 4 bases, and 2 bases lay outside the gene matches. The CDR3 loop reads CASSLTSGGSYEQYF. As DNA, the CDR3 is TGTGCCAGCAGTTTAACTAGCGGGGGCTCCTACGAGCAGTACTTC.

The CDR3 DNA sequence: TGTGCCAGCATTATCAGGGCCTTGAACACTGAAGCTTTCTTT. Encoded protein: CASIIRALNTEAFF. The chain is built from TRBV6-5 and TRBJ1-1; TRBD1 might be the D (5 bases). V was pared by 7 bases and J by 0 bases, with 12 bases between. Germline CDR1 MNHEY, CDR2 SVGAGI. This CDR3 spans 14 amino acids.

The rearrangement joins TRBV5-1 to TRBJ2-7; no clear D. CDR1 is SGHRS, CDR2 YFSETQ, per germline. The CDR3 is 13 residues long. The V end was cut by 0 bases, the J end by 4 bases, with 8 bases between. CDR3: CASSLGQDYEQYF. CDR3 DNA sequence: TGCGCCAGCAGCTTGGGGCAGGATTACGAGCAGTACTTC.

This chain joins TRBV7-2 and TRBJ1-2; D unresolved. The germline V and J ends were trimmed by 4 bases and 4 bases, with 16 bases remaining between them. CDR3 length: 15 amino acids. The V gene's germline CDR1 is SGHTA and CDR2 FQGNSA. The CDR3 sequence is CASSSSQVRFYGYTF. Here the CDR3 DNA reads TGTGCCAGCAGCTCTTCGCAGGTTAGGTTCTATGGCTACACCTTC.

The chain joins TRBV7-9 to TRBJ2-7; D not resolved. The CDR3 loop spans 15 amino acids. Germline CDR1 is SEHNR and CDR2 is FQNEAQ (reference sequence). V was pared by 5 bases and J by 0 bases, with 14 bases between. Here the CDR3 reads CASSLETESSYEQYF. CDR3 nucleotides: TGTGCCAGCAGCCTGGAAACAGAGAGCTCCTACGAGCAGTACTTC.

This chain joins TRBV9 and TRBJ2-1, with 7 bases that match TRBD2. Looked up from germline, CDR1 is SGDLS and CDR2 is YYNGEE. V gave up 1 base and J gave up 3 bases; unmatched junction bases: 7. This CDR3 is built from 16 residues. The CDR3 protein is CASSVTRASGYNEQFF. Here the CDR3 DNA reads TGTGCCAGCAGCGTAACCCGGGCTAGCGGCTACAATGAGCAGTTCTTC. Supplemented by reference TRBV9 and TRBJ2-1, the full variable domain reads DSGVTQTPKHLITATGQRVTLRCSPRSGDLSVYWYQQSLDQGLQFLIQYYNGEERAKGNILERFSAQQFPDLHSELNLSSLELGDSALYFCASSVTRASGYNEQFFGPGTRLTVL.